A single sample gave rise to the 27 T cell receptor beta chains below, sequenced in a study of T cells in Graves' hyperthyroidism and ophthalmopathy. It was RNA transcripts that yielded the amplified TCR beta CDR3 regions. The primer set for the first-round RT-PCR of the TCR CDR3 was HTBI. TCRdb reanalysed the multiplex PCR reads using MiXCR and keeps one entry per CDR3 protein. The table records 650,000 to 800,000 distinct CDR3 sequences, approximately 42% of them present only once. The sequenced material came from peripheral blood or thyroid tissue (not recorded which). The source of these receptors is an adult man with Graves' disease, either hyperthyroidism or ophthalmopathy (not recorded which).

The chain uses TRBV7-9 and TRBJ2-5; 13 nucleotides match TRBD2. The length of the CDR3 is 15 residues. CDR1 and CDR2 from the germline V gene are SEHNR and FQNEAQ (reference sequence). V dropped 5 bases and J dropped 4; count of bases not matched to a gene: 4. The CDR3 region is CASSTGLAGRETQYF. Written as DNA, the CDR3 is TGTGCCAGCAGCACGGGACTAGCGGGACGAGAGACCCAGTACTTC.

The V gene is TRBV13, the J gene TRBJ1-2; 11 nucleotides agree with TRBD1. Trimming took 6 bases from V and 8 from J; bases not matched to a gene: 11. The CDR3 extends over 15 amino acids. Per the germline V gene, CDR1 is PRHDT and CDR2 is FYEKMQ (reference sequence). DNA of the CDR3: TGTGCCAGCAGTGAGGGGACAGGGGGAATTCCCGGCTACACCTTC. This codes for CASSEGTGGIPGYTF.

This clonotype appeared a few times. CDR3 DNA: TGCGCCAGCAGCCAATTTGTAGGACTGAACACTGAAGCTTTCTTT. Translated: CASSQFVGLNTEAFF. The chain links TRBV4-1 to TRBJ1-1; D not resolved. This CDR3 comprises 15 residues. Trimming shortened V by 2 bases and J by 0 bases, and 10 bases separated the two germline ends. The germline CDR1 and CDR2 sequences are MGHRA and YSYEKL.

About this clonotype: The junction shows a germline mismatch at one end, possibly a read error. The V and J genes are TRBV5-1 and TRBJ1-3, with D unresolved. Germline CDR1 is SGHRS and CDR2 is YFSETQ. The CDR3 length is 14 residues. The CDR3 region is CAGSLGNSGNTIYF. In nucleotides, the CDR3 is TGCGCCGGCAGCTTGGGTAACTCTGGAAACACCATATATTTT. Together with reference TRBV5-1 and TRBJ1-3, the CDR3 gives the full variable domain: KAGVTQTPRYLIKTRGQQVTLSCSPISGHRSVSWYQQTPGQGLQFLFEYFSETQRNKGNFPGRFSGRQFSNSRSEMNVSTLELGDSALYLCAGSLGNSGNTIYFGEGSWLTVV.

The rearrangement uses TRBV29-1 and TRBJ1-5; D may be TRBD1 (5 bases). Germline CDR1 reads SQVTM; CDR2 reads ANQGSEA. The CDR3 covers 15 residues. The V end lost 5 bases, the J end lost 4 bases, and 18 bases lay between the germline ends. DNA for the CDR3: TGCAGCGTTAGACCTACTCGGGGGATGAATCAGCCCCAGCATTTT. This encodes CSVRPTRGMNQPQHF.

This chain links TRBV20-1 with TRBJ2-3, with D possibly TRBD2 on 5 matching bases. Germline V lookup: CDR1 DFQATT, CDR2 SNEGSKA (reference sequence). The V and J ends lost 3 bases and 2 bases respectively, with 18 bases between them. This CDR3 contains 16 residues. The CDR3 nucleotides read TGCAGTGCTAGGCCCCGGGTTTGGAGGAACACAGATACGCAGTATTTT. Translation gives CSARPRVWRNTDTQYF.

Points on this clonotype: A single base separates this from a much larger clone, so it may be a read error. The chain couples TRBV7-9 to TRBJ1-1, with D uncertain. V was shortened by 3 bases and J by 4 bases, with 6 bases between the two germline ends. The germline gives CDR1 SEHNR, CDR2 FQNEAQ (reference sequence). The CDR3 loop spans 12 amino acids. The CDR3 nucleotides are TGTGCCAGCAGCTTCAAGAGCACTGAAGCTTTCTTT. This encodes CASSFKSTEAFF.

The chain employs TRBV7-6 and TRBJ2-5; tentative D call: TRBD1 (7 bases). The CDR3 covers 17 residues. Trimming cost V 1 base and J 1 base, with 16 bases left between them. Looked up from germline, CDR1 is SGHVS and CDR2 is FNYEAQ. Written as DNA, the CDR3 is TGTGCCAGCAGCTTAGTGGCGCCAGGGGGGTTCCAAGAGACCCAGTACTTC. Its protein product is CASSLVAPGGFQETQYF.

A few counts support this clonotype. The chain links TRBV12-3 or TRBV12-4 to TRBJ1-6; 8 nucleotides match TRBD1. V shed 5 bases and J 7 bases; nucleotides not matched to a gene: 7. This CDR3 has 15 residues. For the CDR3, the DNA is TGTGCCAGCAGTCCGGGGGACAGGTCGAATTCACCCCTCCACTTT. Residues: CASSPGDRSNSPLHF.

This clonotype has more than one count but fewer than ten. The V and J genes are TRBV5-1 and TRBJ1-1; the D is unclear. Per germline, CDR1 SGHRS and CDR2 YFSETQ. V shed 2 bases and J shed 1 base, with 9 bases lying between them. There are 14 residues in the CDR3. The CDR3 nucleotides are TGCGCCAGCAGCTTTGATCCCCCGAACACTGAAGCTTTCTTT. It is translated as CASSFDPPNTEAFF.

This clonotype was counted many times. J is TRBJ1-2 and V is TRBV24-1, with D possibly TRBD1 on 5 matching bases. The V gene's germline CDR1 is KGHDR and CDR2 SFDVKD. The CDR3 loop spans 15 amino acids. V was cut by 4 bases and J by 0 bases, with 11 bases left in between. As DNA, the CDR3 is TGTGCCACCAGTGAGGGGACCTCAGCTAACTATGGCTACACCTTC. It specifies CATSEGTSANYGYTF.

This clonotype was seen only once. V is TRBV7-9 and J is TRBJ1-4; 7 positions agree with TRBD1. The CDR3 length is 14 residues. V dropped 6 bases and J dropped 6; count of bases not matched to a gene: 7. Germline CDR1 SEHNR, CDR2 FQNEAQ (reference sequence). This chain's CDR3 is CASSVGTADEKLFF. CDR3 nucleotides: TGTGCCAGCAGTGTGGGGACAGCGGATGAAAAACTGTTTTTT.

The chain carries TRBV27 and TRBJ1-1; tentatively, D is TRBD1 (5 bases). There are 13 residues in the CDR3. The V gene lost 7 bases and the J gene lost 4 bases, with 13 bases spanning the gap. In germline, CDR1 is MNHEY, CDR2 SMNVEV (reference sequence). CDR3 residues: CASIPGAGTEAFF. DNA of the CDR3: TGTGCCAGCATCCCTGGGGCGGGCACTGAAGCTTTCTTT.

The chain combines TRBV2 with TRBJ1-5; unclear D gene. The CDR3 consists of 11 residues. From germline, CDR1 is SNHLY and CDR2 FYNNEI. This chain's CDR3 is CTKYSNQPQHF. Written as DNA, the CDR3 is TGTACCAAGTACAGCAATCAGCCCCAGCATTTT. Using reference TRBV2 and TRBJ1-5 for the parts outside the CDR3, the full variable domain is EPEVTQTPSHQVTQMGQEVILRCVPISNHLYFYWYRQILGQKVEFLVSFYNNEISEKSEIFDDQFSVERPDGSNFTLKIRSTKLEDSAMYFCTKYSNQPQHFGDGTRLSIL.

This clonotype occurred once. The chain combines TRBV7-2 with TRBJ2-2, with D perhaps assigned TRBD1 or TRBD2 (5 bases each). This CDR3 spans 14 amino acids. Trimming removed 11 bases at V and 5 bases at J, with 18 bases between. Germline V gene lookup returns CDR1 SGHTA and CDR2 FQGNSA. DNA for the CDR3: TGTGCCGGCGACCGGGACCGGAGGACCGGGGAGCTGTTTTTT. This translates into CAGDRDRRTGELFF.

This clonotype occurred many times. This sequence joins TRBV24-1 and TRBJ2-5; the D call may be TRBD1 or TRBD2 (6 bases each). The CDR3 consists of 16 residues. Germline values: CDR1 KGHDR, CDR2 SFDVKD. V shed 1 base and J shed 5 bases, with 16 bases lying between them. The DNA for the CDR3 is TGTGCCACCAGTGATTTCAACCGGGGGCGGTCTGAGACCCAGTACTTC. Encoded protein: CATSDFNRGRSETQYF.

This clonotype has more than one count but fewer than ten. The chain is built from TRBV18 and TRBJ2-7; TRBD1 aligns across 8 bases. Germline V gene data show CDR1 as KGHSH and CDR2 as LQKENI. V was clipped by 0 bases and J by 5 bases; unmatched bases: 0. This CDR3 spans 13 amino acids. CDR3 sequence (DNA): TGTGCCAGCTCACCACCGGGACAGGACGAGCAGTACTTC. It translates to CASSPPGQDEQYF.

In this sample, this clonotype turned up a few times. The chain links TRBV10-3 to TRBJ2-5, with D maybe TRBD2 (5 bases). Germline V gene sequence: CDR1 ENHRY, CDR2 SYGVKD. The germline V and J ends were trimmed by 4 bases and 5 bases, with 11 bases remaining between them. CDR3 size: 13 residues. CDR3 sequence (DNA): TGTGCCATCAGTGTGAGGGTTCGGGAGACCCAGTACTTC. Its protein product is CAISVRVRETQYF.

A word on this clonotype: This may be a read error: a much more frequent sequence differs by one nucleotide. This chain links TRBV9 with TRBJ1-1; TRBD1 agrees at 9 bases. Germline assignment: CDR1 SGDLS and CDR2 YYNGEE. The CDR3 runs to 12 residues. The V segment lost 4 bases and the J segment 11 bases; nucleotides outside the gene matches: 6. CDR3 amino acids: CASSSNRGLAFF. The CDR3 bases are TGTGCCAGCAGCTCAAACAGGGGGCTGGCTTTCTTT.

The rearrangement joins TRBV5-1 to TRBJ1-3, with 7 bases matching TRBD1. The CDR3 runs 17 residues. CDR1 is SGHRS, CDR2 YFSETQ, per germline. The junction had 14 bases not matched to a gene; V was cut back by 4 bases and J by 4 bases. The CDR3 nucleotides are TGCGCCAGCAGCCAAGTTGTGGCAGGGGGTCGCGGAAACACCATATATTTT. Protein: CASSQVVAGGRGNTIYF.

This clonotype was observed once. V usage is TRBV7-9 and J usage is TRBJ1-5; D remains ambiguous. This CDR3 spans 12 amino acids. V was cut by 6 bases and J by 11 bases, with 14 bases left in between. Germline V gives CDR1 SEHNR, CDR2 FQNEAQ (reference sequence). The CDR3 loop reads CASSHSGETQHF. CDR3 nucleotides: TGTGCCAGCAGTCACAGCGGAGAGACCCAGCATTTT.

The J gene is TRBJ2-7, the V gene TRBV9, with TRBD1 as a possible D gene (6 bases). Looked up from germline, CDR1 is SGDLS and CDR2 is YYNGEE. V was shortened by 3 bases and J by 5 bases, with 9 bases between the two germline ends. The CDR3 consists of 12 residues. The DNA of the CDR3 is TGTGCCAGCAGCGGGGGGCCCGACGAGCAGTACTTC. Its translation is CASSGGPDEQYF.

The table lists this clonotype with many counts. The chain uses TRBV2 and TRBJ1-6, with D perhaps TRBD1 (5 bases). The CDR3 is 16 residues long. Germline loops: CDR1 SNHLY, CDR2 FYNNEI. Deletions cut 4 bases from V and 7 bases from J, with 17 bases between. CDR3 nucleotides: TGTGCCAGCAGTGCGTTGGCCAGAAGGGGCAATTCACCCCTCCACTTT. Protein sequence: CASSALARRGNSPLHF.

The V and J genes are TRBV5-6 and TRBJ1-2; the D is unclear. Germline assignment: CDR1 SGHDT and CDR2 YYEEEE. V shed 8 bases and J shed 2 bases, with 13 bases lying between them. The CDR3 contains 13 residues. As DNA, the CDR3 is TGTGCCAGTAGGGAATCGGGGAACTATGGCTACACCTTC. Its translation is CASRESGNYGYTF.

This clonotype was observed a few times. The chain carries TRBV7-9 and TRBJ1-3; D is unclear. Germline CDR1 and CDR2: SEHNR and FQNEAQ (reference sequence). The V end lost 5 bases, the J end lost 4 bases, and 18 bases lay between the germline ends. This CDR3 contains 16 residues. The CDR3 is CASSNQRGFLGNTIYF. For the CDR3, the DNA is TGTGCCAGCAGCAACCAGCGAGGGTTTTTGGGAAACACCATATATTTT.

The chain couples TRBV25-1 to TRBJ2-3; D is uncertain. V lost 5 bases to trimming and J lost 4 bases, with 10 bases between them. Germline CDR1 is MGHDK and CDR2 is SYGVNS. This CDR3 contains 13 residues. DNA of the CDR3: TGTGCCAGCAGTCAGCTAAACGCAGATACGCAGTATTTT. As protein: CASSQLNADTQYF.

This clonotype has more than one count but fewer than ten. The chain combines TRBV7-9 with TRBJ1-1; TRBD1 matches 7 bases. CDR3 length: 15 amino acids. V lost 5 bases and J lost 1; bases outside the gene matches: 7. CDR1 and CDR2 (germline): SEHNR, FQNEAQ (reference sequence). The CDR3 here is CASSRGDSKNTEAFF. The CDR3, as DNA: TGTGCCAGCAGCAGAGGGGACAGCAAGAACACTGAAGCTTTCTTT.